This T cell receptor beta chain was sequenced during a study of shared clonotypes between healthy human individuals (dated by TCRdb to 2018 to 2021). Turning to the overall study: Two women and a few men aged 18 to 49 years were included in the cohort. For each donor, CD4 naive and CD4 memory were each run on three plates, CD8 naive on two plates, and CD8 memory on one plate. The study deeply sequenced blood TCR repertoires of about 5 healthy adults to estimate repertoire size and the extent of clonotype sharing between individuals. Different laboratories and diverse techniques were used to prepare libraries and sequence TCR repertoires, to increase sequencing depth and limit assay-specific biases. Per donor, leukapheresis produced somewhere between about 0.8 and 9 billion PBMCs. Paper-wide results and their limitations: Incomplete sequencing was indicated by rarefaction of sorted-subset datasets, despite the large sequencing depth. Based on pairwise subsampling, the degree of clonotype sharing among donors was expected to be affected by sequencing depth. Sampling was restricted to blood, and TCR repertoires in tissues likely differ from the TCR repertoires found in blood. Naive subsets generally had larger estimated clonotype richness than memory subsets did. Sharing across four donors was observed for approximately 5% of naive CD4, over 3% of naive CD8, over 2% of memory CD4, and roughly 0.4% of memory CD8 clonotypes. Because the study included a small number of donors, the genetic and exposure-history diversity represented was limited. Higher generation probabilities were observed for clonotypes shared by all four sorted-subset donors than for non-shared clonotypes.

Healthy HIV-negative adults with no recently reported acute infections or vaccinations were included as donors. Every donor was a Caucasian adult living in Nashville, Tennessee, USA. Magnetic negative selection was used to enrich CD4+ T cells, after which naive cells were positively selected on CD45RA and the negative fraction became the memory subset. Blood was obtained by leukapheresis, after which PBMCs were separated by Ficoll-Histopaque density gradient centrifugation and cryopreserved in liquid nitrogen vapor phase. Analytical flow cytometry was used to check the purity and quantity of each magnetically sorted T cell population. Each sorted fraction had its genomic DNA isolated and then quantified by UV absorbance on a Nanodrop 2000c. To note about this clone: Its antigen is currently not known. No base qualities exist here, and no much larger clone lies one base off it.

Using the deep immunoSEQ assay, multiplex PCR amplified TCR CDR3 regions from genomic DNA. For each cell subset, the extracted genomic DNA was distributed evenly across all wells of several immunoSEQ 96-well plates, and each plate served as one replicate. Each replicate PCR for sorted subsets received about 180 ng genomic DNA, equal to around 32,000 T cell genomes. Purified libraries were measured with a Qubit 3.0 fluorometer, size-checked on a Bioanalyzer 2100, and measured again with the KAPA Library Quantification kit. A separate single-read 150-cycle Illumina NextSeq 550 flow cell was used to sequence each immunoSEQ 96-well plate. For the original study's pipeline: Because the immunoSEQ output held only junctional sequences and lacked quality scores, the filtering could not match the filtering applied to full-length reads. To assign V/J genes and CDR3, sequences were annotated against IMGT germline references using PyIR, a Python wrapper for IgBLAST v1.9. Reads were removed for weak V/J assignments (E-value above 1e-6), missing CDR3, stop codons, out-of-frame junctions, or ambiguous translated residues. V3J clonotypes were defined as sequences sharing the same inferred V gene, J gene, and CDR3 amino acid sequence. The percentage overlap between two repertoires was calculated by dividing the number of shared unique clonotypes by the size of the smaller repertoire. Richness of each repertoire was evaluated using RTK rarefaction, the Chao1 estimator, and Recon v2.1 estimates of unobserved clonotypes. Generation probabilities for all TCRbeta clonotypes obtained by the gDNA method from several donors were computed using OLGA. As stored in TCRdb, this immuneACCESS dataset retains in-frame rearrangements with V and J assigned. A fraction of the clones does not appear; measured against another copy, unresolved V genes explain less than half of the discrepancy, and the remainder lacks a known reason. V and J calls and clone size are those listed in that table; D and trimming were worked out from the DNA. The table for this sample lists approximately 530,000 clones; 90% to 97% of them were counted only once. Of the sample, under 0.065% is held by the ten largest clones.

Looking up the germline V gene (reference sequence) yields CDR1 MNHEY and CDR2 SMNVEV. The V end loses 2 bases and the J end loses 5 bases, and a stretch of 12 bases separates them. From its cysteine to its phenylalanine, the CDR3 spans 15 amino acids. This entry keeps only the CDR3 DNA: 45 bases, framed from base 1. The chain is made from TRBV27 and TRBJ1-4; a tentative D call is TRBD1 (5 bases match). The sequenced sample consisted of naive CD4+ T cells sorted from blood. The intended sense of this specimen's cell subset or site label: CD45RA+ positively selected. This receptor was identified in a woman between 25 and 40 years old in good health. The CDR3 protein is CASSLTYRRNEKLFF. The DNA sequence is TGTGCCAGCAGTTTAACCTACAGGAGAAATGAAAAACTGTTTTTT.